These T cell receptor beta chains were read from a single sample in a study of identical twins. TCRdb reanalysed the 5' RACE reads using MiXCR and keeps one entry per CDR3 protein. Here the sample spans 350,000 or so distinct CDR3 sequences, roughly 10% being singletons. Sequencing was performed on naive T cells sorted from blood. All receptors come from a woman between 50 and 59 years old in good health. The CDR3 runs from the conserved cysteine through the conserved F or W. The D gene is left open where the match is weak. Clone size is not always given. Where it is, it says once, few, many or a class for expanded clones.

TRBV7-8	TRBJ1-1	many	-	TGTGCCAGCAGCTTAGCGGCTGAAGCTTTCTTT	CASSLAAEAFF
TRBV10-3	TRBJ2-2	-	TRBD2	TGTGCCATCAGGACAACGACTAGCGGGAGACACACCGGGGAGCTGTTTTTT	CAIRTTTSGRHTGELFF
TRBV28	TRBJ2-7	-	-	TGTGCCAGCAGTCGACCGCCCGCGGAGCAGTACTTC	CASSRPPAEQYF
TRBV4-1	TRBJ2-1	few	-	TGCGCCAGCAGCCGCACGACTAGTTTAGATGAGCAGTTCTTC	CASSRTTSLDEQFF
TRBV5-6	TRBJ2-2	few	-	TGTGCCAGCAGCCCGACGGCAGCATACACCGGGGAGCTGTTTTTT	CASSPTAAYTGELFF
TRBV4-1	TRBJ2-3	-	TRBD2	TGCGCCAGCAGCCCGGGACTAGCGGGAACGCCTAGCACAGATACGCAGTATTTT	CASSPGLAGTPSTDTQYF
TRBV13	TRBJ2-3	once	-	TGTGCCAGCAGCCCAAAGGGACGGATCACAGATACGCAGTATTTT	CASSPKGRITDTQYF
TRBV20-1	TRBJ1-4	many	-	TGCAGTGCTAAAGGACAGTCCGAAAAACTGTTTTTT	CSAKGQSEKLFF
TRBV10-1	TRBJ2-5	-	TRBD1	TGCGCCAGCAGTTTCGGACAGGCAGGGGAGACCCAGTACTTC	CASSFGQAGETQYF
TRBV20-1	TRBJ2-3	-	TRBD2	TGCAGTGCTAGAGATGGCTCTAGCGGTAGCACAGATACGCAGTATTTT	CSARDGSSGSTDTQYF
TRBV12-3/TRBV12-4	TRBJ1-2	many	-	TGTGCCAGCACCCTCAGGGGTGCTAACTATGGCTACACCTTC	CASTLRGANYGYTF
TRBV20-1	TRBJ2-5	many	TRBD2	TGCAGTGCTATACTAGCGGGAAAGGTGGAGACCCAGTACTTC	CSAILAGKVETQYF
TRBV5-1	TRBJ2-1	few	-	TGCGCCAGCAGCTTCGAGCGGCATGAGCAGTTCTTC	CASSFERHEQFF
TRBV3-1	TRBJ1-5	many	-	TGTGCCAGCAGCCAGGGGAGAAATAGCAATCAGCCCCAGCATTTT	CASSQGRNSNQPQHF
TRBV25-1	TRBJ2-3	-	-	TGTGCCAGCAGTGATTATCTGTCGCGGCCTGGGACAGATACGCAGTATTTT	CASSDYLSRPGTDTQYF
TRBV7-2	TRBJ1-5	-	-	TGTGCCAGCAGCTTAGATGTCTCCAATCAGCCCCAGCATTTT	CASSLDVSNQPQHF
TRBV11-1	TRBJ1-1	-	-	TGTGCCAGCAGCTCGCGCCCGGGGTTCCCTGAAGCTTTCTTT	CASSSRPGFPEAFF
TRBV12-3/TRBV12-4	TRBJ2-4	many	-	TGTGCCAGCAGTAGTTTACGGTCTGCCAAAAACATTCAGTACTTC	CASSSLRSAKNIQYF
TRBV12-3/TRBV12-4	TRBJ1-2	few	-	TGTGCCAGTTCCCACCGCTATGCCTACACCTTC	CASSHRYAYTF
TRBV4-1	TRBJ2-3	-	-	TGCGCCAGCAGCCAAAGAACAGGGAGCGCAGATACGCAGTATTTT	CASSQRTGSADTQYF
TRBV20-1	TRBJ2-7	many	TRBD2	TGCAGTGCTCTACCGGGACTAGCCGATTACGAGCAGTACTTC	CSALPGLADYEQYF
TRBV29-1	TRBJ2-2	few	-	TGCAGCGTTCTTCGGGGAACCGGGGAGCTGTTTTTT	CSVLRGTGELFF
TRBV15	TRBJ2-1	few	TRBD2	TGTGCCACCAGCGAAGGGGAAGGACTAGCGGGAGTGAATGAGCAGTTCTTC	CATSEGEGLAGVNEQFF
TRBV5-1	TRBJ2-1	-	TRBD2	TGCGCCAGCAGCCCGAACCAACTAGCGGGAGTACAGGCCCTCTACAATGAGCAGTTCTTC	CASSPNQLAGVQALYNEQFF
TRBV20-1	TRBJ1-2	-	-	TGCAGTGCCCCTATGGTTGAGTTTGGCTACACCTTC	CSAPMVEFGYTF
TRBV12-3/TRBV12-4	TRBJ2-5	few	TRBD1	TGTGCCAGCAGTACCACCGGACAGGGTAGGGGGTCCGAGACCCAGTACTTC	CASSTTGQGRGSETQYF
TRBV20-1	TRBJ1-5	-	-	TGCAGTGCTAGAGTCCCAGCCTTGAATCAGCCCCAGCATTTT	CSARVPALNQPQHF
TRBV6-2/TRBV6-3	TRBJ2-2	-	TRBD2	TGTGCCAGCAGGGGACTAGCGGGAGCTATCTACCTCCGGGAGCTGTTTTTT	CASRGLAGAIYLRELFF
TRBV3-1	TRBJ2-7	few	-	TGTGCCAGCAGCCAAGCGTCAAAAATGTGGCGGGACTCCTACGAGCAGTACTTC	CASSQASKMWRDSYEQYF
TRBV12-3/TRBV12-4	TRBJ2-2	many	-	TGTGCCAGCAGTTTGAGGGGCACCGGGGAGCTGTTTTTT	CASSLRGTGELFF
TRBV27	TRBJ1-1	many	-	TGTGCCAGCAGTTTAGTGGAGAACACTGAAGCTTTCTTT	CASSLVENTEAFF
TRBV9	TRBJ2-5	few	TRBD2	TGTGCCAGCAGCGTAGGAGGGACTAACAGAGAGACCCAGTACTTC	CASSVGGTNRETQYF
TRBV29-1	TRBJ2-5	many	-	TGCAGCGTTAGGGACCAAGAGACCCAGTACTTC	CSVRDQETQYF
TRBV9	TRBJ2-3	many	-	TGTGCCAGCAGCGCCCGAGGGGTCACAGATACGCAGTATTTT	CASSARGVTDTQYF
TRBV14	TRBJ2-2	many	-	TGTGCCAGCAGCCGGGCCTACTTAACCGGGGAGCTGTTTTTT	CASSRAYLTGELFF
TRBV15	TRBJ2-3	-	-	TGTGCCACCAGCAGAGAGGCGGGCAGTAGCACAGATACGCAGTATTTT	CATSREAGSSTDTQYF
TRBV7-9	TRBJ1-1	many	-	TGTGCCAGCAGCTTAGTTATGAACACTGAAGCTTTCTTT	CASSLVMNTEAFF
TRBV6-5	TRBJ2-2	-	TRBD1	TGTGCCAGCCCCTTAGACAGGGGGCCCCTCGCGAACACCGGGGAGCTGTTTTTT	CASPLDRGPLANTGELFF
TRBV6-2/TRBV6-3	TRBJ2-1	-	-	TGTGCCAGTCCCACCTCCAGTACTAGCCGCAATGAGCAGTTCTTC	CASPTSSTSRNEQFF
TRBV3-1	TRBJ2-3	few	TRBD2	TGTGCCAGCAGCCAAGTAACCACTAGCGGGAGCACAGATACGCAGTATTTT	CASSQVTTSGSTDTQYF
TRBV20-1	TRBJ2-5	few	-	TGCAGTGCCCAGACGGGCGGAGCCCAAGAGACCCAGTACTTC	CSAQTGGAQETQYF
TRBV11-2	TRBJ1-2	-	-	TGTGCCAGCAGCTCATATACTAACTATGGCTACACCTTC	CASSSYTNYGYTF
TRBV12-3/TRBV12-4	TRBJ1-3	-	-	TGTGCCAGCAGTTTTCCACGGACCTTCTCTGGAAACACCATATATTTT	CASSFPRTFSGNTIYF
TRBV7-9	TRBJ2-2	few	TRBD2	TGTGCCAGCAGCTCTAGCGGGTCGAACACCGGGGAGCTGTTTTTT	CASSSSGSNTGELFF
TRBV27	TRBJ2-2	few	TRBD2	TGTGCCAGCACCGCTAGCGGGACCGGGGAGCTGTTTTTT	CASTASGTGELFF
TRBV20-1	TRBJ2-1	many	TRBD2	TGCAGTGCTAGAGACATGACTAGCGGGAGGGCCGTTGAGCAGTTCTTC	CSARDMTSGRAVEQFF
TRBV7-9	TRBJ2-5	few	TRBD1	TGTGCCAGCAGCGTTAGGGACAGCGGAGAGACCCAGTACTTC	CASSVRDSGETQYF
TRBV28	TRBJ1-2	-	TRBD1	TGTGCCAGCATATCCAGACAGGGTAGCTACACCTTC	CASISRQGSYTF
TRBV5-1	TRBJ2-5	-	-	TGCGCCAGCAGCCGGAGCCGGGGGGAGACCCAGTACTTC	CASSRSRGETQYF
TRBV20-1	TRBJ2-1	-	-	TGCAGTGCTAGAGCAGGGGTCAATGAGCAGTTCTTC	CSARAGVNEQFF
TRBV12-3/TRBV12-4	TRBJ2-1	few	-	TGTGCCAGCACGGTCGGTTACAATGAGCAGTTCTTC	CASTVGYNEQFF
TRBV9	TRBJ2-5	-	TRBD2	TGTGCCAGCAGCGTAGCCCCGGGGGGGGTAGAAAGCCAAGAGACCCAGTACTTC	CASSVAPGGVESQETQYF
TRBV24-1	TRBJ2-5	-	-	TGTGCCACCAGTGATTTGCGAGCTAGCCCAGAGACCCAGTACTTC	CATSDLRASPETQYF
TRBV12-3/TRBV12-4	TRBJ1-2	many	-	TGTGCCAGCAGTTCACTACGGGTACCCAAGGGGGGTGGCTACACCTTC	CASSSLRVPKGGGYTF
TRBV2	TRBJ2-2	few	-	TGTGCCAGCTATAGAACGACCGGGGAGCTGTTTTTT	CASYRTTGELFF
TRBV7-3	TRBJ1-3	few	-	TGTGCCAGCAGCCTTTCCGGGACCAAAGGAAACACCATATATTTT	CASSLSGTKGNTIYF
TRBV7-6	TRBJ2-7	few	-	TGTGCCAGCAGCTCCCGGGCCGACACCTACGAGCAGTACTTC	CASSSRADTYEQYF
TRBV7-2	TRBJ2-1	-	-	TGTGCCAGCAGCTCCGCGTGGAGCGGGTATTACAATGAGCAGTTCTTC	CASSSAWSGYYNEQFF
TRBV25-1	TRBJ2-2	many	-	TGTGCCAGCAAATGGGACCCCACGGCGGAGCTGTTTTTT	CASKWDPTAELFF